Listed below are T cell receptor beta chains from one sample, sequenced in a study of identical twins' blood T cells. TCRdb passed the 5' RACE reads through MiXCR, listing each CDR3 protein once. The data contain fewer than 450,000 distinct CDR3 sequences, more than 25% of them seen just once; the ten biggest clones take up 6.1%. Input material: PBMCs. All receptors come from a woman aged 18 to 50 in good health. CDR3s include the opening cysteine and the closing phenylalanine or tryptophan. D genes are given only for firm matches. Rows give clone size only sometimes, using once, few, many, or a class for an expanded clone.

v_call,clone_size,d_call,j_call,cdr3_aa,cdr3_nt
TRBV4-2,-,-,TRBJ2-5,CASSQGPLVGPLGGETQYF,TGTGCCAGCAGCCAAGGTCCGCTAGTCGGCCCCTTAGGAGGAGAGACCCAGTACTTC
TRBV6-2/TRBV6-3,few,-,TRBJ2-2,CASRSRGLNTGELFF,TGTGCCAGCAGGAGTAGGGGGTTGAACACCGGGGAGCTGTTTTTT
TRBV28,-,-,TRBJ1-5,CASSLIEDKPQHF,TGTGCCAGCAGTTTAATAGAGGATAAGCCCCAGCATTTT
TRBV5-1,few,-,TRBJ1-5,CASSWEGNQPQHF,TGCGCCAGCAGCTGGGAAGGAAATCAGCCCCAGCATTTT
TRBV5-1,few,TRBD1,TRBJ2-1,CASRSAGTGLSNEQFF,TGCGCCAGCAGGTCGGCCGGGACAGGTCTCTCCAATGAGCAGTTCTTC
TRBV4-3,-,-,TRBJ2-7,CASSQAWGSYEQYF,TGCGCCAGCAGCCAAGCTTGGGGTTCCTACGAGCAGTACTTC
TRBV4-2,many,-,TRBJ2-5,CASSQDRSPTVTQYF,TGTGCCAGCAGCCAAGATCGCAGCCCTACCGTAACCCAGTACTTC
TRBV7-6,-,-,TRBJ2-1,CASSSRRTDNEQFF,TGTGCCAGCAGCTCTAGACGAACCGACAATGAGCAGTTCTTC
TRBV5-1,few,-,TRBJ1-6,CASSTGLNSPLHF,TGCGCCAGCAGTACAGGCCTCAATTCACCCCTCCACTTT
TRBV7-2,-,-,TRBJ2-3,CASSLGEPWADTQYF,TGTGCCAGCAGCTTGGGCGAACCATGGGCAGATACGCAGTATTTT
TRBV7-9,few,-,TRBJ1-1,CASSGNGAFF,TGTGCCAGCAGCGGAAACGGGGCTTTCTTT
TRBV7-2,few,-,TRBJ1-5,CASSLVRSNQPQHF,TGTGCCAGCAGCTTGGTAAGAAGCAATCAGCCCCAGCATTTT
TRBV3-2,many,-,TRBJ2-1,CASRYAWDRHYNEQFF,TGTGCCAGCAGGTACGCCTGGGACAGACACTACAATGAGCAGTTCTTC
TRBV7-9,-,-,TRBJ2-5,CASRKGEMTQYF,TGTGCCAGCAGGAAAGGCGAGATGACCCAGTACTTC
TRBV10-2,few,TRBD2,TRBJ2-1,CASRRLAGGYNEQFF,TGCGCCAGCAGACGACTAGCGGGGGGCTACAATGAGCAGTTCTTC